The 5 T cell receptor beta chains presented below share a single source sample, sequenced in a study of blood T cell repertoires in COVID-19. The repertoire was sequenced with immunoSEQ multiplex PCR; TCRdb's copy has only in-frame clones and lacks some. The repertoire holds approximately 500,000 clones, with around 87% as singletons. Sequencing was done on a sample of PBMCs or T cells enriched from blood (not recorded which). Receptors were obtained from a woman in her thirties or forties who had recovered from COVID-19.

The chain joins TRBV7-2 to TRBJ1-2, with D hard to call. The V gene lost 1 base and the J gene lost 3 bases, with 9 bases spanning the gap. This CDR3 comprises 14 residues. Germline values: CDR1 SGHTA, CDR2 FQGNSA. The CDR3 DNA reads as TGTGCCAGCAGCTTAGGGGCCCTCTACTATGGCTACACCTTC. It encodes CASSLGALYYGYTF.

The chain has TRBV11-2 and TRBJ2-2, with D maybe TRBD1 (6 bases). This CDR3 comprises 15 residues. V lost 2 bases and J 4 bases, leaving 11 bases between the germline ends. CDR1 and CDR2 (germline): SGHAT, FQNNGV. The CDR3 coding sequence is TGTGCCAGCAGCTTATGGGGGCAGGGCACCGGGGAGCTGTTTTTT. Amino acid sequence: CASSLWGQGTGELFF.

This clone was seen more than once but under ten times. The chain has TRBV27 and TRBJ2-2, with D tentatively TRBD1 (5 bases). V lost 0 bases and J lost 7, with 9 bases in between. The CDR3 sequence is 14 residues long. Germline V gene data show CDR1 as MNHEY and CDR2 as SMNVEV (reference sequence). The CDR3 is CASSLSGAGGELFF. The CDR3 nucleotides are TGTGCCAGCAGTTTATCAGGGGCCGGCGGGGAGCTGTTTTTT.

A single count supports this clone. One end of the junction varies from germline; a read error may be responsible. The V and J genes are TRBV7-7 and TRBJ1-1; D is possibly TRBD1 (6 bases). The CDR3 loop spans 17 amino acids. Germline assignment: CDR1 SSHAT and CDR2 FNYEAQ (reference sequence). CDR3 DNA sequence: TGTGCTAGCAGCTTAGTTCGGGACAACGTCCGGAACACTGAAGCTTTCTTT. Amino acids: CASSLVRDNVRNTEAFF.

CDR3 loop: CASSLTKTGAYGYTF. The CDR3 nucleotides are TGTGCCAGTAGCCTGACCAAAACAGGGGCATATGGCTACACCTTC. The genes are TRBV19 and TRBJ1-2, with 7 nucleotides matching TRBD1. With 6 bases clipped from V and 5 bases from J, the junction kept 12 bases outside the gene matches. CDR3 length equals 15 residues. CDR1 is LNHDA and CDR2 is SQIVND in the germline V gene (reference sequence).